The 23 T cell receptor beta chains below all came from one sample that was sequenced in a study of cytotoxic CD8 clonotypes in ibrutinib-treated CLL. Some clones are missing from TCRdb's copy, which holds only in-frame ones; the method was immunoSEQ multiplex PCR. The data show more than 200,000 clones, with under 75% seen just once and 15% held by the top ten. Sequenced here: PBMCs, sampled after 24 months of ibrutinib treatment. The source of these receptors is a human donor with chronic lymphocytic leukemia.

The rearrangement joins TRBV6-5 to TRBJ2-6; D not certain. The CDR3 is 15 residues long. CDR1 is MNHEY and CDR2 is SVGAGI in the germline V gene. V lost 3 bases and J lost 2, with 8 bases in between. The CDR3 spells CASSYSGPGANVLTF. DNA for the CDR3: TGTGCCAGCAGTTATTCAGGTCCTGGGGCCAACGTCCTGACTTTC.

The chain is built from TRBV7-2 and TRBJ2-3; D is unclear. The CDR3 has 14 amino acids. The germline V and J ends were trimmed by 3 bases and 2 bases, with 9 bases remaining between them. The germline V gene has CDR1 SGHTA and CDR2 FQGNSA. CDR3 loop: CASSFKAFTDTQYF. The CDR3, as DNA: TGTGCCAGCAGCTTTAAGGCGTTCACAGATACGCAGTATTTT.

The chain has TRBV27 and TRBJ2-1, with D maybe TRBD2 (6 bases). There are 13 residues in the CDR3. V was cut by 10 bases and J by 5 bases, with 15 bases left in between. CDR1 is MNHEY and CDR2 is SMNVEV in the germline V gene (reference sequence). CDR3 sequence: CATGRRGNNEQFF. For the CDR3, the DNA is TGTGCCACTGGGCGGCGGGGAAACAATGAGCAGTTCTTC.

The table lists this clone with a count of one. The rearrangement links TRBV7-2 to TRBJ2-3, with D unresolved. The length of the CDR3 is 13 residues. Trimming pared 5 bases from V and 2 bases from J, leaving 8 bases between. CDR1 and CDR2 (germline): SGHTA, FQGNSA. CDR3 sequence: CASSPAYTDTQYF. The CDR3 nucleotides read TGTGCCAGCAGCCCCGCATACACAGATACGCAGTATTTT.

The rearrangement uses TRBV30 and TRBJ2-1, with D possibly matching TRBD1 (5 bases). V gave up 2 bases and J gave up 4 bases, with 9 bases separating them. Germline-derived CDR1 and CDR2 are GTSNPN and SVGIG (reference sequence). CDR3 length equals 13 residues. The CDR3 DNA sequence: TGTGCCTGGAGTAATGGGGCGTACAATGAGCAGTTCTTC. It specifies CAWSNGAYNEQFF.

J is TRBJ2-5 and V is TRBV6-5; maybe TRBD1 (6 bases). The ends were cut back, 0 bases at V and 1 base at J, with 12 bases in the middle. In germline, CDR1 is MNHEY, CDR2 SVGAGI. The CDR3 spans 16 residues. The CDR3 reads CASSYSKGGFQETQYF. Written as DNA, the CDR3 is TGTGCCAGCAGTTACTCGAAAGGGGGATTCCAAGAGACCCAGTACTTC.

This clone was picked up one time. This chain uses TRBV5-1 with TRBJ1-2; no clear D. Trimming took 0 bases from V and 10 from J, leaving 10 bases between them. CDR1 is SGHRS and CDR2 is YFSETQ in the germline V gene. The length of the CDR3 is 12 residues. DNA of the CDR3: TGCGCCAGCAGCTTGGTCGAGGGTGACTACACCTTC. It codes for CASSLVEGDYTF.

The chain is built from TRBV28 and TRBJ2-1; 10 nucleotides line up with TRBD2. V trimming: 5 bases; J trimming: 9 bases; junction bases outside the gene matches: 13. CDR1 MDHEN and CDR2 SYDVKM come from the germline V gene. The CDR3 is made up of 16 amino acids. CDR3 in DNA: TGTGCCAGCAGTCTCTCGACTAGCGGGTTTTCGAGTGAGCAGTTCTTC. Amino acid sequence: CASSLSTSGFSSEQFF.

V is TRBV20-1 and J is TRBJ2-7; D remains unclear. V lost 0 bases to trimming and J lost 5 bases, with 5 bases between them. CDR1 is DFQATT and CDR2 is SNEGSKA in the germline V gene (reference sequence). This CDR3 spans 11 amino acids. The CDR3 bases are TGCAGTGCTAGAGATAAGCACGAGCAGTACTTC. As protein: CSARDKHEQYF.

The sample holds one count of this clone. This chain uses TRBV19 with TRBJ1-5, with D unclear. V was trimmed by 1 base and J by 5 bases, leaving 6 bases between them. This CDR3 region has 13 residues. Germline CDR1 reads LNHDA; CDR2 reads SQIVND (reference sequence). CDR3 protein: CASSIVGDQPQHF. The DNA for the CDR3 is TGTGCCAGTAGTATAGTCGGAGATCAGCCCCAGCATTTT. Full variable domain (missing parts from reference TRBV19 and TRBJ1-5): DGGITQSPKYLFRKEGQNVTLSCEQNLNHDAMYWYRQDPGQGLRLIYYSQIVNDFQKGDIAEGYSVSREKKESFPLTVTSAQKNPTAFYLCASSIVGDQPQHFGDGTRLSIL.

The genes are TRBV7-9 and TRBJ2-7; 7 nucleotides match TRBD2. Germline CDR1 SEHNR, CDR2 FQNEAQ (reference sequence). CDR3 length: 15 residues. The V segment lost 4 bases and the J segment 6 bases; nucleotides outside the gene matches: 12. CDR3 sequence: CASSSALGGGGEQYF. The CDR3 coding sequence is TGTGCCAGCAGCTCAGCCCTAGGCGGGGGAGGCGAGCAGTACTTC.

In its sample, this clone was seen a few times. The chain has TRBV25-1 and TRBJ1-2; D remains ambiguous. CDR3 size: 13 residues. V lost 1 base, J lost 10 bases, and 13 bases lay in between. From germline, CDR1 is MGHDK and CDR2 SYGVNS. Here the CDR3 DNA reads TGTGCCAGCAGTGAATCTGTCGGCCTTTACTACACCTTC. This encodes CASSESVGLYYTF.

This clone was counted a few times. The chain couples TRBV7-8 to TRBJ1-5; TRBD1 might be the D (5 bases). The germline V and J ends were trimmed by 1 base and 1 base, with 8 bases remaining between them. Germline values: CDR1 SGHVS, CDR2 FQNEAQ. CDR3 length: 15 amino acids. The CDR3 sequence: CASSLGQYSNQPQHF. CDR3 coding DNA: TGTGCCAGCAGCTTAGGACAGTACAGCAATCAGCCCCAGCATTTT.

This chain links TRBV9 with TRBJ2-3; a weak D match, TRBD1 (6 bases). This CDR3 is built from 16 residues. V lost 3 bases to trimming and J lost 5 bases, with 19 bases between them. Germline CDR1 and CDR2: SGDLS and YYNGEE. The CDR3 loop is CASSATGTGNQDTQYF. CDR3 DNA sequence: TGTGCCAGCAGCGCCACAGGGACGGGGAACCAAGATACGCAGTATTTT.

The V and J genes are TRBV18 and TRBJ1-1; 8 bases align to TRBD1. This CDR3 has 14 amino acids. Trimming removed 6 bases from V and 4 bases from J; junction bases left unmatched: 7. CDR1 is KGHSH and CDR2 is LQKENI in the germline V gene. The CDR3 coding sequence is TGTGCCAGCTCCCCCATAACAGGGGGCACTGAAGCTTTCTTT. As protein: CASSPITGGTEAFF.

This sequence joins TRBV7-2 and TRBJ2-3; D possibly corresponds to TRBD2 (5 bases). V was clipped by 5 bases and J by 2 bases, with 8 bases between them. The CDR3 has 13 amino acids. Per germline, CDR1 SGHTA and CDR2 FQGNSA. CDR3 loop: CASSALVTDTQYF. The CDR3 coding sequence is TGTGCCAGCAGCGCACTAGTCACAGATACGCAGTATTTT.

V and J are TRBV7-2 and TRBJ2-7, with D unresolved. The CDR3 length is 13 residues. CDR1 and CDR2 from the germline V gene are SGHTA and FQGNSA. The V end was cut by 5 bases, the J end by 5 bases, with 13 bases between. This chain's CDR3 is CASSPILWNEQYF. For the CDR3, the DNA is TGTGCCAGCAGCCCCATCCTTTGGAACGAGCAGTACTTC. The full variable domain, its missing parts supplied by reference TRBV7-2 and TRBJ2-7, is GAGVSQSPSNKVTEKGKDVELRCDPISGHTALYWYRQSLGQGLEFLIYFQGNSAPDKSGLPSDRFSAERTGGSVSTLTIQRTQQEDSAVYLCASSPILWNEQYFGPGTRLTVT.

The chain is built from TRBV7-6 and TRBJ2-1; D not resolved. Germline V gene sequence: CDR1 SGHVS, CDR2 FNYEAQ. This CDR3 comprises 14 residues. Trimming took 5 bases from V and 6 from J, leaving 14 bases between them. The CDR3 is CASSRDIWANEQFF. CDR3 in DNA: TGTGCCAGCAGCAGAGACATTTGGGCCAATGAGCAGTTCTTC. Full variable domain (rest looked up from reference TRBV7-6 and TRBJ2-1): GAGVSQSPRYKVTKRGQDVALRCDPISGHVSLYWYRQALGQGPEFLTYFNYEAQQDKSGLPNDRFSAERPEGSISTLTIQRTEQRDSAMYRCASSRDIWANEQFFGPGTRLTVL.

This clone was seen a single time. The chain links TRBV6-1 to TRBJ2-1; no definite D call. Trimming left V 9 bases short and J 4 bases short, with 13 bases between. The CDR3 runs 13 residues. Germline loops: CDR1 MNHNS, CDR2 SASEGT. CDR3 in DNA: TGTGCCAGTATACCGAGCGCGTACAATGAGCAGTTCTTC. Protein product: CASIPSAYNEQFF.

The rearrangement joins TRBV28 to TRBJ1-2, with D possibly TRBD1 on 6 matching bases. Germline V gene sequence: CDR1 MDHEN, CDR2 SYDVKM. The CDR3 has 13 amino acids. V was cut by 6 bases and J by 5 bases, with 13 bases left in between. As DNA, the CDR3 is TGTGCCAGCAGACTAGGGGGTCCATATGGCTACACCTTC. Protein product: CASRLGGPYGYTF.

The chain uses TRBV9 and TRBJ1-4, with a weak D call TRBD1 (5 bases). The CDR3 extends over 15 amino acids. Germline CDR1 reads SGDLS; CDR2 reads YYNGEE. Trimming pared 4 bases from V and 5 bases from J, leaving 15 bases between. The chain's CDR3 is CASSSSRDSNEKLFF. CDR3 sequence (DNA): TGTGCCAGCAGCTCAAGCCGGGACTCCAATGAAAAACTGTTTTTT.

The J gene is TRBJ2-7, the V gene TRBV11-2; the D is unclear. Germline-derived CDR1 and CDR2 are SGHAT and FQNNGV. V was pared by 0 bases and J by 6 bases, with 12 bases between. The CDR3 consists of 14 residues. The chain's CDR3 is CASSLDQVGGEQYF. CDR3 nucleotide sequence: TGTGCCAGCAGCTTAGATCAGGTGGGCGGCGAGCAGTACTTC.

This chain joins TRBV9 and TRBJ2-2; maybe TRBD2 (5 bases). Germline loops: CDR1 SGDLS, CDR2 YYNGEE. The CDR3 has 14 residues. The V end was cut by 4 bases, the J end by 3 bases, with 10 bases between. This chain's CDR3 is CASSRNGDTGELFF. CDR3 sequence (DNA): TGTGCCAGCAGCCGCAACGGGGACACCGGGGAGCTGTTTTTT.